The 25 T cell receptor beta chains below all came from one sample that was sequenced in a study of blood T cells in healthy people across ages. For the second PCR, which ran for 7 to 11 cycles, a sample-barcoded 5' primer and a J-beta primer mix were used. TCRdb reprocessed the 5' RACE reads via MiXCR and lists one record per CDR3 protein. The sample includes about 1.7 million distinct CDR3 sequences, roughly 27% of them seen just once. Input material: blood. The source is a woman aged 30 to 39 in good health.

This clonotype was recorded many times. In DNA form, the CDR3 reads TGTGCCAGCAGTCCTCAGACGGCCAAAAACATTCAGTACTTC. This gives the protein CASSPQTAKNIQYF. The chain links TRBV12-3 or TRBV12-4 to TRBJ2-4; no reliable D call. This CDR3 region has 14 residues. The V gene lost 5 bases and the J gene lost 1 base, with 9 bases spanning the gap.

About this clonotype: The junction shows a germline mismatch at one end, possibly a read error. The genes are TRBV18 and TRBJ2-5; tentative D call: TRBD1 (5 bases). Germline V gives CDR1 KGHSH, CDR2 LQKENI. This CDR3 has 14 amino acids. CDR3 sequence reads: CASPPIQAQETQYF. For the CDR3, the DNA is TGTGCCAGCCCACCAATACAGGCACAAGAGACCCAGTACTTC.

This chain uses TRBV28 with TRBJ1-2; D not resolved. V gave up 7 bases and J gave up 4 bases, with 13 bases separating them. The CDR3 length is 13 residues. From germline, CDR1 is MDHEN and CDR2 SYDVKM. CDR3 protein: CASIQAQPYGYTF. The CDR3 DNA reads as TGTGCCAGCATCCAAGCCCAGCCCTATGGCTACACCTTC.

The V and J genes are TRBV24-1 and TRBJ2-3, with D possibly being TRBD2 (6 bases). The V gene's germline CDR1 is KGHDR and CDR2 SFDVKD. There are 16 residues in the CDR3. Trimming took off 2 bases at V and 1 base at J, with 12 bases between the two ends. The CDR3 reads CATSDWSGEGTDTQYF. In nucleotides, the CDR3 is TGTGCCACCAGTGATTGGTCGGGGGAGGGCACAGATACGCAGTATTTT.

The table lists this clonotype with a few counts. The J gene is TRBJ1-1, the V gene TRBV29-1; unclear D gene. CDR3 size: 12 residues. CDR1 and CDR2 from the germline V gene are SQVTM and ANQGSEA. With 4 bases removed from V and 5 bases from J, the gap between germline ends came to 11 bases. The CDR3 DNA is TGCAGCGTTGCCGGGAGAGGTACTGAAGCTTTCTTT. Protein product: CSVAGRGTEAFF. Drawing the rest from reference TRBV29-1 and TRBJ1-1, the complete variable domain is SAVISQKPSRDICQRGTSLTIQCQVDSQVTMMFWYRQQPGQSLTLIATANQGSEATYESGFVIDKFPISRPNLTFSTLTVSNMSPEDSSIYLCSVAGRGTEAFFGQGTRLTVV.

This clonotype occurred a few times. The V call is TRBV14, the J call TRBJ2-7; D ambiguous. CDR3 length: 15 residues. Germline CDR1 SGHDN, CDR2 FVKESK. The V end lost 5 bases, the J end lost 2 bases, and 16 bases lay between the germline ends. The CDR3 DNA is TGTGCCAGCAGCGAAATCGGGCTGCCTACCTACGAGCAGTACTTC. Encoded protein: CASSEIGLPTYEQYF.

The CDR3: CASSSGRRSSYNEQYF. The CDR3 region has the DNA TGTGCCAGCAGTTCGGGACGACGTTCCTCCTACAATGAGCAGTACTTC. The chain carries TRBV27 and TRBJ2-1; TRBD1 or TRBD2 may be the D gene (5 bases each). The J call may be mistaken, given a closer DNA end match to TRBJ2-7. The CDR3 contains 16 residues. Germline CDR1 is MNHEY and CDR2 is SMNVEV (reference sequence).

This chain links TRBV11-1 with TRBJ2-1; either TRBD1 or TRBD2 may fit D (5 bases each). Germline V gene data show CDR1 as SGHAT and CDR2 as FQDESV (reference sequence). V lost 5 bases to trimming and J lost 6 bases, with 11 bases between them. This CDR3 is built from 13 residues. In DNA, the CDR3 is TGTGCCAGCAGCCACGAGGGGAGCAATGAGCAGTTCTTC. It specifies CASSHEGSNEQFF.

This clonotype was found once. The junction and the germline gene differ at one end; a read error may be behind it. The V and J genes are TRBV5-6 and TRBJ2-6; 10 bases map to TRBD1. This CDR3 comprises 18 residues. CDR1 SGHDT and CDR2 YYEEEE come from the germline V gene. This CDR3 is CASSSGTGESSGANILTF. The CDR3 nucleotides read TGTGCCAGCAGCTCCGGGACAGGGGAAAGCTCTGGGGCCAACATCCTGACTTTC.

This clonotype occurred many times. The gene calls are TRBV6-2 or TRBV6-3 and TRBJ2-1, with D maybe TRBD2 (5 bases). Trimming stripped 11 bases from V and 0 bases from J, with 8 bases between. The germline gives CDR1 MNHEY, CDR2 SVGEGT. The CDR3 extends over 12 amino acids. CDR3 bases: TGTGCCGGAGGAAGCTCCTACAATGAGCAGTTCTTC. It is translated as CAGGSSYNEQFF.

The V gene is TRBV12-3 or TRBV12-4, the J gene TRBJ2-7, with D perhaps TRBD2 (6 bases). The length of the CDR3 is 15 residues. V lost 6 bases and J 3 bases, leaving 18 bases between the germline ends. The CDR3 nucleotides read TGTGCCAGCAGCTTTACTAGCCGGGAGAGCTACGAGCAGTACTTC. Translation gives CASSFTSRESYEQYF.

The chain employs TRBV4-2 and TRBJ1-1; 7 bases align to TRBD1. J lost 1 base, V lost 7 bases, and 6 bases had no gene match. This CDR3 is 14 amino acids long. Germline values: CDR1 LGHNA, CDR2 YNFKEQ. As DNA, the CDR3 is TGTGCCAGCAACTCGGGACAGCCGAACACTGAAGCTTTCTTT. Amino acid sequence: CASNSGQPNTEAFF.

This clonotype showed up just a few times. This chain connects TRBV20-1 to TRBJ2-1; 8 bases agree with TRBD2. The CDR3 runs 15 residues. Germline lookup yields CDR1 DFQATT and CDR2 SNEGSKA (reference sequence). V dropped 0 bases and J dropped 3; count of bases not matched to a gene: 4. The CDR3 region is CSARDTLAGYNEQFF. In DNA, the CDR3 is TGCAGTGCTAGAGATACCCTAGCGGGCTACAATGAGCAGTTCTTC.

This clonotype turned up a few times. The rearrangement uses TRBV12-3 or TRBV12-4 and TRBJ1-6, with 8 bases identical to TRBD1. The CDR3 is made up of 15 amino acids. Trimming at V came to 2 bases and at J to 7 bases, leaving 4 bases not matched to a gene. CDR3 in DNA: TGTGCCAGCAGTTTAAACCAGGGGGCCAATTCACCCCTCCACTTT. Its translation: CASSLNQGANSPLHF.

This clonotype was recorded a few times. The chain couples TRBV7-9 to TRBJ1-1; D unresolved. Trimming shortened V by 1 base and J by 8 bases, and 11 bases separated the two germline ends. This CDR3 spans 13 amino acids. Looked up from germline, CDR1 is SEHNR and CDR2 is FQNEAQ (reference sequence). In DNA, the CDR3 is TGTGCCAGCAGCTTAGGCCCGGCCAGAGAAGCTTTCTTT. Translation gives CASSLGPAREAFF.

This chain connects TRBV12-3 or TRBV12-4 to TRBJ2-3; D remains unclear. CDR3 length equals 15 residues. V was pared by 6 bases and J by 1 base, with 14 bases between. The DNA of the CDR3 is TGTGCCAGCAGGATGACCCGTAGGGGCACAGATACGCAGTATTTT. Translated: CASRMTRRGTDTQYF.

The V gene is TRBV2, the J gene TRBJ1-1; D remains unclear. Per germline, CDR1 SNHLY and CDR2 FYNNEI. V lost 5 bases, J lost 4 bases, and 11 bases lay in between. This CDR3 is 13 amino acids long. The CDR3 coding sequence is TGTGCCAGCAGTTCGACTGGGTGCACTGAAGCTTTCTTT. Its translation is CASSSTGCTEAFF.

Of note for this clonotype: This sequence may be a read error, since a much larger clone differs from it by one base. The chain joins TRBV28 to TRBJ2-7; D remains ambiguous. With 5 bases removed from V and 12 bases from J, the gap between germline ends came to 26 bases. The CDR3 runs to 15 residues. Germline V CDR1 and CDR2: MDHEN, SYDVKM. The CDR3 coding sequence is TGTGCCAGCAGTGATCCGAGCGCCGGTCGGACGAGGAGGTACTTC. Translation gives CASSDPSAGRTRRYF. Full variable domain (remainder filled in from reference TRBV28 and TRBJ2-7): DVKVTQSSRYLVKRTGEKVFLECVQDMDHENMFWYRQDPGLGLRLIYFSYDVKMKEKGDIPEGYSVSREKKERFSLILESASTNQTSMYLCASSDPSAGRTRRYFGPGTRLTVT.

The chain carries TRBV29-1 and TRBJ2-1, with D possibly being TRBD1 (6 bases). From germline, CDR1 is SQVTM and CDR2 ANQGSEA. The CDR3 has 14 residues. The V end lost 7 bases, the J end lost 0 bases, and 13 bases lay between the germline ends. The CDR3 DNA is TGCAGCGCCGGTGGACAGAACTCCTACAATGAGCAGTTCTTC. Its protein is CSAGGQNSYNEQFF.

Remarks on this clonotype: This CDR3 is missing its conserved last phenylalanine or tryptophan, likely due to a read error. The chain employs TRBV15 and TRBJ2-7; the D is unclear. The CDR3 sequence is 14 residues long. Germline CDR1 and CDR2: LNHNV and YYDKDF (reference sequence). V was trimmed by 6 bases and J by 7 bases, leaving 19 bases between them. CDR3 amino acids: CATSRVHPNNEQYL. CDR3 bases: TGTGCCACCAGTCGAGTTCATCCTAACAATGAGCAGTACTTA.

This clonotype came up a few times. CDR3 loop: CSANTGGGNQPQHF. CDR3 nucleotide sequence: TGCAGTGCCAATACAGGGGGCGGCAATCAGCCCCAGCATTTT. The genes are TRBV20-1 and TRBJ1-5; 9 bases are a match to TRBD1. With V trimmed by 6 bases and J by 2 bases, 5 bases remained unmatched. This CDR3 has 14 residues. Looked up from germline, CDR1 is DFQATT and CDR2 is SNEGSKA (reference sequence).

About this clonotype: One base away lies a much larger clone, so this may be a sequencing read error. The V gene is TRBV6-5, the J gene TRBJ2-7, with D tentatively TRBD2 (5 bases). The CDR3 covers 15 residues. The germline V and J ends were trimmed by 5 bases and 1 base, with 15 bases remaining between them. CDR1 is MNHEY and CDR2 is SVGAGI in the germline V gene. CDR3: CASSPKRVESYEQYF. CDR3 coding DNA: TGTGCCAGCAGTCCTAAGAGGGTAGAGTCCTACGAGCAGTACTTC.

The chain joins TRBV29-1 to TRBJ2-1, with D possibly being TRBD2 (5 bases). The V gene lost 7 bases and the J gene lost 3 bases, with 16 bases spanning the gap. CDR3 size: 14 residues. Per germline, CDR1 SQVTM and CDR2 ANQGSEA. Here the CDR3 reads CSGCGSGSYNEQFF. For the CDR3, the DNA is TGCAGCGGATGCGGGTCGGGGAGCTACAATGAGCAGTTCTTC.

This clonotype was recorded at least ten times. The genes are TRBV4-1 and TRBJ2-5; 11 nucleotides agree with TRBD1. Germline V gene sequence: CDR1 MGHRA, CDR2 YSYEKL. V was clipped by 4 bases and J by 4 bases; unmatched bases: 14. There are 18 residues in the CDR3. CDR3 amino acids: CASSRGLSGTGGLETQYF. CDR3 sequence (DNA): TGCGCCAGCAGCCGCGGCCTCTCCGGGACAGGGGGACTAGAGACCCAGTACTTC.

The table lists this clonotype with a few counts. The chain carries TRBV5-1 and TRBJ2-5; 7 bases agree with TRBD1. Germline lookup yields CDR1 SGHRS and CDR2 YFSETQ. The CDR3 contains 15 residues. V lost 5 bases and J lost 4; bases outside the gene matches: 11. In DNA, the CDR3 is TGCGCCAGCAGGCCCGACGGGCGGACAGGAGAGACCCAGTACTTC. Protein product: CASRPDGRTGETQYF.